This T cell receptor beta chain was retrieved from a study of blood T cell repertoires in COVID-19. Background on the study: Acute and convalescent COVID-19 specimens originated in the United States, Italy and Spain. PBMCs, B-cell-depleted T cells, or T cells provided the cDNA or gDNA that made up the material.

In the authors' workflow: Amplifying reference gene primers gave estimates of nucleated cell counts. The protocol was immunoSEQ multiplex PCR, while the TCRdb copy is restricted to in-frame clones and leaves out a portion. V, J and clone size were drawn from that table, and D and trimming were deduced from the DNA. Found here are roughly 180,000 clones, 70% to 90% of them singletons; the top ten hold under 4.5%. CDR1 is SGHDN and CDR2 is FVKESK in the germline V gene. The CDR3 contains 13 residues. V gave up 1 base and J gave up 4 bases, with 7 bases separating them. Cohort placement rested on clinical history that participants reported themselves.

The chain joins TRBV14 to TRBJ1-2; D not resolved. The sample taken for sequencing was PBMCs or T cells enriched from blood (not recorded which). This TCR derives from a woman in her forties or fifties who had recovered from COVID-19. CDR3 protein: CASSQGMSYGYTF. DNA of the CDR3: TGTGCCAGCAGCCAAGGCATGAGCTATGGCTACACCTTC.